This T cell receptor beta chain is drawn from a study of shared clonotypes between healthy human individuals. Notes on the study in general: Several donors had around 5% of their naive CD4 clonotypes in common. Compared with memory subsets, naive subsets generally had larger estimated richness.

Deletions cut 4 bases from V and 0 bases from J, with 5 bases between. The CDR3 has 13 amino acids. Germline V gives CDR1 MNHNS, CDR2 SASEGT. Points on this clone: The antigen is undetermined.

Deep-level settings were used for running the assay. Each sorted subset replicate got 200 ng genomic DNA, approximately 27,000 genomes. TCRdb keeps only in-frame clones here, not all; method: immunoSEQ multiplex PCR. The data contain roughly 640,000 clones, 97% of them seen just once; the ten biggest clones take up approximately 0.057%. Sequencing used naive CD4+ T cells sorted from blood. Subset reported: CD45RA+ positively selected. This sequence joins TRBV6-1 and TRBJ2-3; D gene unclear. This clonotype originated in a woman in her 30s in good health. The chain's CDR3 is CASSVPSTDTQYF. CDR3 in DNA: TGTGCCAGCAGTGTACCAAGCACAGATACGCAGTATTTT.